The rows below give T cell receptor beta chains drawn from one sample of a study of cytomegalovirus exposure and HLA in healthy donors. Generated by immunoSEQ multiplex PCR, the TCRdb table keeps only in-frame clones and is missing some. Of approximately 240,000 clones listed, about 80% were seen once; the top ten hold 0.5% to 0.7%. Material: PBMCs. Receptors originate from a woman between 35 and 50 years old in good health and CMV-seronegative. CDR3s include the opening cysteine and the closing phenylalanine or tryptophan. The order of the fields is D gene, V gene, J gene, clone size, CDR3 protein, CDR3 DNA. A D gene is named only where the DNA matches it firmly. The size of a clone is reported for some rows only, either as once, few or many, or as a class for expanded clones.

D: TRBD1; V: TRBV6-1; J: TRBJ2-7; size: -; CDR3: CASIDTGGSYEQYF; DNA: TGTGCCAGCATCGATACAGGGGGCTCCTACGAGCAGTACTTC
D: TRBD1; V: TRBV5-1; J: TRBJ2-7; size: -; CDR3: CASSLRDRDYEQYF; DNA: TGCGCCAGCAGCCTCCGGGACAGGGACTACGAGCAGTACTTC
D: TRBD1; V: TRBV7-2; J: TRBJ2-3; size: once; CDR3: CASSSSGTDNTDTQYF; DNA: TGTGCCAGCAGCTCCTCTGGGACAGACAACACAGATACGCAGTATTTT
D: -; V: TRBV9; J: TRBJ2-1; size: -; CDR3: CASSLRGGEAYNEQFF; DNA: TGTGCCAGCAGCCTAAGGGGGGGAGAAGCCTACAATGAGCAGTTCTTC
D: TRBD1; V: TRBV9; J: TRBJ1-2; size: -; CDR3: CASSGTGNNYGYTF; DNA: TGTGCCAGCAGCGGGACAGGGAACAACTATGGCTACACCTTC
D: -; V: TRBV4-2; J: TRBJ1-6; size: -; CDR3: CASSPKGGTYNSPLHF; DNA: TGTGCCAGCAGCCCGAAGGGGGGGACGTATAATTCACCCCTCCACTTT
D: -; V: TRBV2; J: TRBJ2-1; size: -; CDR3: CAIRGGQDNEQFF; DNA: TGTGCCATTCGCGGGGGACAGGACAATGAGCAGTTCTTC
D: TRBD2; V: TRBV27; J: TRBJ2-7; size: -; CDR3: CASRADHRGGPYEQYF; DNA: TGTGCCAGCAGGGCTGATCATCGGGGGGGACCGTACGAGCAGTACTTC
D: TRBD1; V: TRBV7-2; J: TRBJ2-7; size: -; CDR3: CASSPGTAGGYEQYF; DNA: TGTGCCAGCAGCCCCGGGACAGCAGGCGGTTACGAGCAGTACTTC
D: -; V: TRBV7-9; J: TRBJ1-6; size: -; CDR3: CSSSLGPVSYNSPLHF; DNA: TGTTCCAGCAGCTTAGGTCCGGTATCCTATAATTCACCCCTCCACTTT
D: -; V: TRBV7-9; J: TRBJ2-3; size: -; CDR3: CSSTLGEGGPADTQYF; DNA: TGTTCCAGCACCTTAGGAGAGGGGGGGCCGGCAGATACGCAGTATTTT
D: TRBD1; V: TRBV5-6; J: TRBJ1-2; size: few; CDR3: CASSSAGQAYGYTF; DNA: TGTGCCAGCAGCTCGGCGGGACAGGCCTATGGCTACACCTTC